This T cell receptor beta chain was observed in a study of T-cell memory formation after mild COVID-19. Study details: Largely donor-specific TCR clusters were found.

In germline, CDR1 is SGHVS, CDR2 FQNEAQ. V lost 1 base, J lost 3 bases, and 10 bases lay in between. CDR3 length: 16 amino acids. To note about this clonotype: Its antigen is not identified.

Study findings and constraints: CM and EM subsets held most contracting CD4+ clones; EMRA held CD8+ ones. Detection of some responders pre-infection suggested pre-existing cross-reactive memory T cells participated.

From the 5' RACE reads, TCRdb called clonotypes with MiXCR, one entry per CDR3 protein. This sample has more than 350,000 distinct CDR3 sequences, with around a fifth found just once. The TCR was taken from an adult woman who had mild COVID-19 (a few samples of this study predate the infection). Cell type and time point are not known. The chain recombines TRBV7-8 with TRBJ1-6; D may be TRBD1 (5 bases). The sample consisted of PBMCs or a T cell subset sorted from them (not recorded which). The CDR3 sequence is CASSLDQGLYNSPLHF. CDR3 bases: TGTGCCAGCAGCTTAGACCAGGGTCTCTATAATTCACCCCTCCACTTT. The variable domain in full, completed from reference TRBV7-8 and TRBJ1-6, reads GAGVSQSPRYKVAKRGQDVALRCDPISGHVSLFWYQQALGQGPEFLTYFQNEAQLDKSGLPSDRFFAERPEGSVSTLKIQRTQQEDSAVYLCASSLDQGLYNSPLHFGNGTRLTVT.